The T cell receptor (beta chain) described here comes from a study of T cell changes during pregnancy in multiple sclerosis. Here immunoSEQ multiplex PCR was the method, and the copy in TCRdb shows in-frame clones only, minus some. Of nearly 110,000 clones listed, 92% were seen once; the top ten hold 1.6%. Germline-derived CDR1 and CDR2 are MGHRA and YSYEKL. The CDR3 totals 13 residues. Trimming removed 1 base at V and 4 bases at J, with 8 bases between. The chain uses TRBV4-1 and TRBJ2-7; D is perhaps TRBD1 (5 bases). This sequence originates from a female donor with multiple sclerosis, enrolled in a pregnancy study. Sequencing used peripheral blood, obtained after pregnancy. The CDR3 sequence is CASSQAQGYEQYF. The CDR3 nucleotides are TGCGCCAGCAGCCAAGCCCAGGGTTACGAGCAGTACTTC.